Sequencing of this T cell receptor (beta chain) was carried out in a study of human T cells and chemical hapten exposure. One entry per CDR3 protein, called by TCRdb with MiXCR from the RACE reads. In the table there are over 100,000 distinct CDR3 sequences, more than 7.5% of which are singletons. The sample's time point: healthy volunteer bleed at 2 weeks. The authors extracted total RNA from unfractionated whole blood. The sequence was obtained from a male donor in good health. Some clones in this sample may be carry-over from other donors' samples. The sample was whole blood.

The CDR3 DNA reads as TGTGCCAGCAGCTTAGGGAGCCTAGGAACTACGCAGTATTTT. Protein: CASSLGSLGTTQYF. The chain recombines TRBV7-2 with TRBJ2-3, with D hard to call. The CDR3 is 14 residues long. Germline CDR1 SGHTA, CDR2 FQGNSA. V dropped 1 base and J dropped 8 bases, with 13 bases sitting between them.